The 25 T cell receptor beta chains given below trace back to one sample, sequenced in a study of human T cells and chemical hapten exposure (dated by TCRdb to about 2021). The library was built by means of RACE. Sequencer: NextSeq 500. TCRdb took the public reads, trimmed them with fastp at Q25, ran MiXCR for clone calling and kept in-frame beta chains. Each record represents a unique CDR3 protein, reported with the most common genes and DNA among its rows. The sample table contains about 40,000 distinct CDR3 sequences; only one count was recorded for over 3% of them. Under 8.5% of the sample is taken by the ten largest. The intended sense of this specimen's time point label: patch test 2, 6 weeks after DPC sensitization. Taken with the paper, the label for treatment or condition translates to: therapeutic diphenylcyclopropenone sensitization with weekly scalp DPC. Sample: whole blood, taken in connection with sensitization to the hapten diphenylcyclopropenone (DPC). These TCRs come from a man aged 35 to 55 with alopecia areata. Some clones in this sample may be carry-over from other donors' samples.

This clonotype was observed at least ten times. This sequence joins TRBV4-3 and TRBJ2-7; a weak D match, TRBD1 (6 bases). Germline V lookup: CDR1 LGHNA, CDR2 YSLEER. This CDR3 is built from 17 residues. V lost 3 bases to trimming and J lost 5 bases, with 23 bases between them. The CDR3 sequence: CASSQKRVRGSSDEQYF. CDR3 in DNA: TGCGCCAGCAGCCAGAAAAGGGTTAGGGGGAGTAGTGACGAGCAGTACTTC.

Many counts were recorded for this clonotype. The V gene is TRBV12-3 or TRBV12-4, the J gene TRBJ2-7; possibly TRBD1 for D (5 bases). Trimming cost V 4 bases and J 4 bases, with 14 bases left between them. The CDR3 loop spans 14 amino acids. CDR3 region: CASSYRLPPYEQYF. Here the CDR3 DNA reads TGTGCCAGCAGTTACAGGCTTCCTCCTTACGAGCAGTACTTC.

The rearrangement uses TRBV30 and TRBJ1-1, with D tentatively TRBD1 (6 bases). The CDR3 covers 14 residues. Trimming removed 0 bases from V and 3 bases from J, with 11 bases in between. CDR1 GTSNPN and CDR2 SVGIG come from the germline V gene (reference sequence). This chain's CDR3 is CAWSVWGQDTEAFF. The CDR3 DNA follows: TGTGCCTGGAGTGTTTGGGGGCAGGACACTGAAGCTTTCTTT.

This clonotype came up many times. This sequence joins TRBV15 and TRBJ2-3; 8 bases are a match to TRBD1. The CDR3 extends over 14 amino acids. Germline V gene sequence: CDR1 LNHNV, CDR2 YYDKDF (reference sequence). The V and J ends lost 3 bases and 5 bases, in that order; junction bases with no gene match: 4. The chain's CDR3 is CATSRRGQEDTQYF. CDR3 in DNA: TGTGCCACCAGCAGGAGGGGACAGGAAGATACGCAGTATTTT.

The table lists this clonotype with many counts. The rearrangement links TRBV6-5 to TRBJ2-7, with 9 bases matching TRBD1. With 7 bases clipped from V and 3 bases from J, the junction kept 4 bases outside the gene matches. Germline values: CDR1 MNHEY, CDR2 SVGAGI. The CDR3 spans 13 residues. CDR3 DNA sequence: TGTGCCAGCAAGTTGACAGGGGGCTACGAGCAGTACTTC. Its protein is CASKLTGGYEQYF.

This clonotype was found many times. The rearrangement joins TRBV5-4 to TRBJ2-1; D unresolved. The CDR3 totals 11 residues. V lost 3 bases to trimming and J lost 7 bases, with 5 bases between them. Germline assignment: CDR1 SGHNT and CDR2 YYREEE (reference sequence). As DNA, the CDR3 is TGTGCCAGCAGCTCCCAAAATGAGCAGTTCTTC. Translated, it gives CASSSQNEQFF.

This clonotype counts as medium-sized. The chain has TRBV5-1 and TRBJ2-3, with TRBD2 matching 7 bases. The CDR3 extends over 15 amino acids. Germline V CDR1 and CDR2: SGHRS, YFSETQ. V gave up 3 bases and J gave up 4 bases; unmatched junction bases: 8. CDR3 in amino acids: CASSSGLVQADTQYF. The CDR3 region has the DNA TGCGCCAGCAGCTCCGGACTAGTGCAGGCAGATACGCAGTATTTT.

In its sample, this clonotype was seen many times. This rearrangement joins TRBV6-5 to TRBJ2-3; D unclear. There are 15 residues in the CDR3. The V end was cut by 0 bases, the J end by 2 bases, with 9 bases between. The germline gives CDR1 MNHEY, CDR2 SVGAGI. CDR3 sequence: CASSYSRSFTDTQYF. CDR3 DNA sequence: TGTGCCAGCAGTTACTCGCGGAGCTTCACAGATACGCAGTATTTT.

The chain combines TRBV6-5 with TRBJ2-7; 11 nucleotides line up with TRBD1. Germline lookup yields CDR1 MNHEY and CDR2 SVGAGI. This CDR3 is 16 amino acids long. Unmatched junction bases numbered 4, after V lost 0 bases and J lost 3 bases. CDR3 DNA sequence: TGTGCCAGCAGTTACTCCCCGGGACAGGGGGTCTACGAGCAGTACTTC. Residues: CASSYSPGQGVYEQYF.

This clonotype was counted a few times. The chain carries TRBV28 and TRBJ1-1; D is ambiguous. Trimming pared 2 bases from V and 0 bases from J, leaving 7 bases between. The CDR3 has 14 residues. Germline loops: CDR1 MDHEN, CDR2 SYDVKM. The CDR3 nucleotides read TGTGCCAGCAGTTTAGACAACATGAACACTGAAGCTTTCTTT. This sequence encodes CASSLDNMNTEAFF.

This clonotype was observed a few times. The chain combines TRBV9 with TRBJ2-1; no clear D. CDR3 length equals 14 residues. Trimming removed 0 bases from V and 7 bases from J, with 11 bases in between. Germline V lookup: CDR1 SGDLS, CDR2 YYNGEE. The chain's CDR3 is CASSVAFTRNEQFF. The CDR3 DNA sequence: TGTGCCAGCAGCGTAGCTTTTACGCGGAATGAGCAGTTCTTC.

This clonotype was detected ten times or more. The chain carries TRBV5-1 and TRBJ1-1, with 7 bases lining up with TRBD1. V was clipped by 7 bases and J by 0 bases; unmatched bases: 6. Germline assignment: CDR1 SGHRS and CDR2 YFSETQ. The CDR3 is 14 residues long. The CDR3 sequence is CASSGGRLNTEAFF. CDR3 bases: TGCGCCAGCTCAGGGGGAAGGTTGAACACTGAAGCTTTCTTT.

This clonotype came up many times. The chain has TRBV7-2 and TRBJ2-7; no reliable D call. This CDR3 is 13 amino acids long. V gave up 5 bases and J gave up 4 bases, with 12 bases separating them. Germline CDR1 SGHTA, CDR2 FQGNSA. The CDR3 nucleotides are TGTGCCAGCAGCCGTCCGGGCCGATACGAGCAGTACTTC. This sequence encodes CASSRPGRYEQYF.

Ten or more counts support this clonotype. V usage is TRBV12-3 or TRBV12-4 and J usage is TRBJ2-7; 8 bases match TRBD2. V was pared by 5 bases and J by 3 bases, with 6 bases of the junction left unmatched. The CDR3 is 14 amino acids. The CDR3 region is CASSRGLGGYEQYF. CDR3 nucleotides: TGTGCCAGCAGTAGGGGACTAGGGGGCTACGAGCAGTACTTC.

At least ten counts were recorded for this clonotype. The chain has TRBV6-2 or TRBV6-3 and TRBJ1-5; D is unclear. Germline CDR1 is MNHEY and CDR2 is SVGEGT. Trimming took off 4 bases at V and 0 bases at J, with 7 bases between the two ends. The CDR3 runs 14 residues. The CDR3 coding sequence is TGTGCCAGCAGTTTGGGGTATAGCAATCAGCCCCAGCATTTT. Its protein product is CASSLGYSNQPQHF.

This clonotype has a count of ten or more. The chain has TRBV6-2 or TRBV6-3 and TRBJ2-1, with D possibly TRBD2 on 5 matching bases. Germline assignment: CDR1 MNHEY and CDR2 SVGEGT. The CDR3 extends over 16 amino acids. V gave up 2 bases and J gave up 9 bases, with 20 bases separating them. CDR3 amino acids: CASSYDFRVGVGEQFF. The CDR3 DNA is TGTGCCAGCAGTTACGACTTCCGGGTCGGGGTCGGTGAGCAGTTCTTC.

This clonotype was observed a few times. V and J are TRBV11-1 and TRBJ2-7; a possible D gene is TRBD1 (5 bases). The germline V and J ends were trimmed by 1 base and 5 bases, with 12 bases remaining between them. The CDR3 totals 14 residues. Germline CDR1 and CDR2: SGHAT and FQDESV (reference sequence). In nucleotides, the CDR3 is TGTGCCAGCAGCTTAGAGGCAGGGCGCGACGAGCAGTACTTC. This encodes CASSLEAGRDEQYF.

This chain links TRBV10-3 with TRBJ1-3; 9 bases align to TRBD1. V lost 0 bases to trimming and J lost 2 bases; unmatched junction nucleotides: 5. This CDR3 is 17 amino acids long. The germline V gene has CDR1 ENHRY and CDR2 SYGVKD. CDR3 sequence: CAISESQQGAAGNTIYF. The DNA of the CDR3 is TGTGCCATCAGTGAGTCGCAACAGGGGGCGGCTGGAAACACCATATATTTT.

This clonotype was counted many times. The rearrangement joins TRBV7-2 to TRBJ1-5; D is possibly TRBD1 (5 bases). Trimming took off 5 bases at V and 3 bases at J, with 11 bases between the two ends. In germline, CDR1 is SGHTA, CDR2 FQGNSA. The CDR3 contains 14 residues. The CDR3 coding sequence is TGTGCCAGCAGCCAGGGACGGAACAATCAGCCCCAGCATTTT. Translated, it gives CASSQGRNNQPQHF.

This clonotype was recorded a few times. CDR3 sequence reads: CASSLGAGGEQFF. The CDR3 nucleotides are TGTGCCAGCAGCTTAGGTGCGGGAGGGGAGCAGTTCTTC. The chain links TRBV7-6 to TRBJ2-1; TRBD2 agrees at 9 bases. J gave up 10 bases and V 1 base, and 2 bases lay outside the gene matches. The germline V gene encodes CDR1 SGHVS and CDR2 FNYEAQ. The CDR3 extends over 13 amino acids.

The rearrangement joins TRBV6-5 to TRBJ2-6; D tentatively reads TRBD1 or TRBD2 (5 bases each). The CDR3 sequence is 18 residues long. V lost 8 bases to trimming and J lost 1 base, with 21 bases between them. Germline V gene sequence: CDR1 MNHEY, CDR2 SVGAGI. The CDR3 region has the DNA TGTGCCAGCTGGGGGAGCCCTGGCCCTGAATCTGGGGCCAACGTCCTGACTTTC. It is translated as CASWGSPGPESGANVLTF.

This clonotype appeared a few times. V gene TRBV13 combines with J gene TRBJ1-1; D might be TRBD1 (5 bases). This CDR3 is built from 14 residues. Deletions cut 2 bases from V and 4 bases from J, with 11 bases between. Germline CDR1 reads PRHDT; CDR2 reads FYEKMQ (reference sequence). In DNA, the CDR3 is TGTGCCAGCAGCTTATTAAAGGGGAGCACTGAAGCTTTCTTT. This codes for CASSLLKGSTEAFF.

This clonotype was observed at least ten times. V gene TRBV30 combines with J gene TRBJ2-1; 7 bases are shared with TRBD2. Germline CDR1 and CDR2: GTSNPN and SVGIG (reference sequence). After removal of 5 bases from V and 6 bases from J, the junction contained 10 bases not matched to a gene. The length of the CDR3 is 14 residues. This chain's CDR3 is CAWGTTTRSNEQFF. The CDR3 DNA is TGTGCCTGGGGGACTACGACAAGATCCAATGAGCAGTTCTTC. Together with reference TRBV30 and TRBJ2-1, the CDR3 gives the full variable domain: SQTIHQWPATLVQPVGSPLSLECTVEGTSNPNLYWYRQAAGRGLQLLFYSVGIGQISSEVPQNLSASRPQDRQFILSSKKLLLSDSGFYLCAWGTTTRSNEQFFGPGTRLTVL.

This clonotype was counted at least ten times. CDR3 sequence (DNA): TGTGCCAGCAGCTTAGGGACTAGCGGAAGCACAGATACGCAGTATTTT. It is translated as CASSLGTSGSTDTQYF. The rearrangement joins TRBV7-3 to TRBJ2-3; 11 bases agree with TRBD2. The CDR3 consists of 16 residues. V lost 2 bases, J lost 0 bases, and 1 base stayed unmatched. Per the germline V gene, CDR1 is SGHTA and CDR2 is FQGTGA.

In this sample, this clonotype turned up many times. The CDR3 bases are TGTGCCAGCAGCCTGTGGGGCACTGAAGCTTTCTTT. It is translated as CASSLWGTEAFF. J is TRBJ1-1 and V is TRBV12-3 or TRBV12-4; D is uncertain. The CDR3 consists of 12 residues. Trimming pared 6 bases from V and 4 bases from J, leaving 9 bases between.